The 22 T cell receptor beta chains in this list originate from one sample, sequenced in a study of metastatic and nonmetastatic thyroid tumors (TCRdb year 2020). The library was produced with PCR. Data came from an Illumina HiSeq 4000. TCRdb reprocessing: public reads trimmed at Q25 with fastp, clones called with MiXCR, in-frame beta chains kept. The sample data list about 69,000 clones, and approximately 15% of these were observed just once. The top ten clonotypes cover approximately 7% of the sample. Before undergoing thyroid surgery, none of the patients had been given any kind of treatment. The sample taken for sequencing was blood. The receptors come from a male donor with papillary thyroid cancer or a benign thyroid nodule (not recorded which). Some clones in this sample may be carry-over from other donors' samples.

This clone was found many times. The V and J genes are TRBV5-1 and TRBJ1-4, with D tentatively TRBD1 (5 bases). This CDR3 has 14 residues. Germline CDR1 SGHRS, CDR2 YFSETQ. Trimming took 0 bases from V and 2 from J, leaving 5 bases between them. CDR3 sequence reads: CASSLAGTNEKLFF. The CDR3 coding sequence is TGCGCCAGCAGCTTGGCAGGGACTAATGAAAAACTGTTTTTT. The entire variable domain, with the rest obtained from reference TRBV5-1 and TRBJ1-4, is as follows: KAGVTQTPRYLIKTRGQQVTLSCSPISGHRSVSWYQQTPGQGLQFLFEYFSETQRNKGNFPGRFSGRQFSNSRSEMNVSTLELGDSALYLCASSLAGTNEKLFFGSGTQLSVL.

This clone was seen ten or more times. The chain carries TRBV5-1 and TRBJ2-3; no clear D gene. V was cut by 0 bases and J by 3 bases, with 8 bases left in between. Germline lookup yields CDR1 SGHRS and CDR2 YFSETQ. CDR3 length: 14 amino acids. The CDR3 region is CASSLAVSTDTQYF. The CDR3, as DNA: TGCGCCAGCAGCTTGGCTGTGTCAACAGATACGCAGTATTTT.

In its sample, this clone was seen a few times. Mismatch with germline at one junction end may stem from a read error. The same CDR3 can be traced to other DNA sequences in this sample. The chain employs TRBV28 and TRBJ2-6; D might be TRBD1 or TRBD2, each matching 5 bases. The CDR3 is 16 amino acids. From germline, CDR1 is MDHEN and CDR2 SYDVKM. The CDR3 DNA is TGTGCCAGCAGTCCTCCTGGGAGTTCTGGGGCCAACGTACTGACTTTC. This encodes CASSPPGSSGANVLTF.

This clone was detected many times. The V and J genes are TRBV10-1 and TRBJ2-1; 9 bases agree with TRBD2. Looked up from germline, CDR1 is WNHNN and CDR2 is SYGVQD (reference sequence). V shed 4 bases and J 6 bases; nucleotides not matched to a gene: 4. The CDR3 totals 14 residues. The CDR3 region has the DNA TGCGCCAGCAGTGCCCAGCGGGAGGTCAATGAGCAGTTCTTC. Its translation: CASSAQREVNEQFF.

This chain links TRBV27 with TRBJ1-1, with D maybe TRBD1 (5 bases). The CDR3 length is 12 residues. Trimming removed 4 bases at V and 6 bases at J, with 9 bases between. Germline CDR1 reads MNHEY; CDR2 reads SMNVEV (reference sequence). The CDR3: CASSSGGAEAFF. The CDR3 bases are TGTGCCAGCAGTTCGGGGGGGGCTGAAGCTTTCTTT.

This clone was observed at least ten times. DNA of the CDR3: TGTGCCAGCAGCGTAGGAACTAGCACAGATACGCAGTATTTT. Residues: CASSVGTSTDTQYF. The chain is built from TRBV9 and TRBJ2-3; D remains ambiguous. CDR3 length: 14 residues. The germline V and J ends were trimmed by 0 bases and 0 bases, with 5 bases remaining between them. From germline, CDR1 is SGDLS and CDR2 YYNGEE.

This clone was picked up many times. The chain uses TRBV6-1 and TRBJ1-6; TRBD1 might be the D (6 bases). Germline lookup yields CDR1 MNHNS and CDR2 SASEGT. CDR3 length: 14 amino acids. V was trimmed by 7 bases and J by 10 bases, leaving 17 bases between them. CDR3 sequence (DNA): TGTGCCAGCATAACCACAGGGAGAAGCTCACCCCTCCACTTT. Residues: CASITTGRSSPLHF.

This chain links TRBV6-2 or TRBV6-3 with TRBJ2-7, with 11 bases fitting TRBD2. This CDR3 contains 16 residues. The J segment lost 6 bases and the V segment lost 0 bases, leaving 7 bases of the junction unmatched. Germline CDR1 is MNHEY and CDR2 is SVGEGT. CDR3 in DNA: TGTGCCAGCAGTTACTCACTAGCGGGAGTGCGTCGCGAGCAGTACTTC. It translates to CASSYSLAGVRREQYF.

This clone was detected many times. The chain recombines TRBV19 with TRBJ2-7, with 14 positions matching TRBD2. CDR1 is LNHDA, CDR2 SQIVND, per germline (reference sequence). J was trimmed by 2 bases and V by 5 bases; bases with no gene match: 14. CDR3 size: 19 residues. The CDR3 DNA sequence: TGTGCCAGTAGTCCGCGAGGGACTAGCGGGAGTCCCGACCCCTACGAGCAGTACGTC. Translated: CASSPRGTSGSPDPYEQYV.

Comment on this clone: One junction end disagrees with the germline gene, perhaps due to a read error. The chain joins TRBV7-8 to TRBJ2-7; weak D call: TRBD2 (6 bases). CDR1 SGHVS and CDR2 FQNEAQ come from the germline V gene. There are 16 residues in the CDR3. CDR3 bases: TGTGCCATCAGCTTAGCGCCCTGGAGGGCTTATTACGAGCAGTACTTC. Amino acids: CAISLAPWRAYYEQYF. Looking up the rest from reference TRBV7-8 and TRBJ2-7 gives the full variable domain: GAGVSQSPRYKVAKRGQDVALRCDPISGHVSLFWYQQALGQGPEFLTYFQNEAQLDKSGLPSDRFFAERPEGSVSTLKIQRTQQEDSAVYLCAISLAPWRAYYEQYFGPGTRLTVT.

This clone was counted many times. The J gene is TRBJ1-3, the V gene TRBV28; D is unclear. The germline V gene encodes CDR1 MDHEN and CDR2 SYDVKM. The germline V and J ends were trimmed by 10 bases and 2 bases, with 9 bases remaining between them. The CDR3 has 12 amino acids. Written as DNA, the CDR3 is TGTGCCACCGGCCGGGCTGGAAACACCATATATTTT. It translates to CATGRAGNTIYF. Using reference TRBV28 and TRBJ1-3 for the parts outside the CDR3, the full variable domain is DVKVTQSSRYLVKRTGEKVFLECVQDMDHENMFWYRQDPGLGLRLIYFSYDVKMKEKGDIPEGYSVSREKKERFSLILESASTNQTSMYLCATGRAGNTIYFGEGSWLTVV.

This clone has at least ten counts. The chain uses TRBV7-8 and TRBJ2-3, with 8 positions matching TRBD2. CDR3 length equals 17 residues. Per germline, CDR1 SGHVS and CDR2 FQNEAQ. Germline trimming cut 5 bases from V and 0 bases from J; bases unmatched to any gene: 10. CDR3 nucleotide sequence: TGTGCCAGCAGCGTAGACCTAGCGGGCCCTAGCACAGATACGCAGTATTTT. It encodes CASSVDLAGPSTDTQYF.

This clone was seen at least ten times. The chain recombines TRBV7-9 with TRBJ2-1; possible D gene TRBD2, 5 bases. This CDR3 contains 16 residues. The germline CDR1 and CDR2 sequences are SEHNR and FQNEAQ (reference sequence). Trimming shortened V by 5 bases and J by 2 bases, and 16 bases separated the two germline ends. The CDR3 region has the DNA TGTGCCAGCAGCCGCCCGGGGTCCGGTCCCTACAATGAGCAGTTCTTC. Translated, it gives CASSRPGSGPYNEQFF.

V is TRBV6-1 and J is TRBJ2-7, with TRBD1 matching 7 bases. The V gene's germline CDR1 is MNHNS and CDR2 SASEGT. The ends lost 6 bases at V and 6 bases at J; junction bases unmatched: 8. CDR3 length equals 13 residues. CDR3 coding DNA: TGTGCCAGCAGCGCCGGGACAGCGTTCGAGCAGTACGTC. Its protein product is CASSAGTAFEQYV.

As to this clone: One end of the junction varies from germline; a read error may be responsible. This chain joins TRBV5-1 and TRBJ2-1; 7 bases are shared with TRBD2. This CDR3 is built from 18 residues. Germline loops: CDR1 SGHRS, CDR2 YFSETQ. In DNA form, the CDR3 reads TGCGCCAGCAGCTTGGTTGTGGGAGGGGTAAGCTCCTACAGTGAGCAGTTCTTC. This gives the protein CASSLVVGGVSSYSEQFF.

This clone was counted at least ten times. A much larger clone differs from this one at a single base, so this may be a read error. The CDR3 DNA follows: TGTGCCAGTCGTGCACAGGGATACGAGCAGTACTTC. Amino acids: CASRAQGYEQYF. This chain links TRBV19 with TRBJ2-7, with D maybe TRBD1 (6 bases). Germline lookup yields CDR1 LNHDA and CDR2 SQIVND (reference sequence). V lost 8 bases, J lost 4 bases, and 12 bases lay in between. The CDR3 runs to 12 residues.

This clone was recorded many times. In DNA, the CDR3 is TGTGCCACCTGCCTGGACAGTAATAATTCACCCCTCCACTTT. Translated: CATCLDSNNSPLHF. The gene calls are TRBV2 and TRBJ1-6; D is possibly TRBD1 (6 bases). Deletions cut 10 bases from V and 5 bases from J, with 15 bases between. The germline CDR1 and CDR2 sequences are SNHLY and FYNNEI. This CDR3 is built from 14 residues. Drawing the rest from reference TRBV2 and TRBJ1-6, the complete variable domain is EPEVTQTPSHQVTQMGQEVILRCVPISNHLYFYWYRQILGQKVEFLVSFYNNEISEKSEIFDDQFSVERPDGSNFTLKIRSTKLEDSAMYFCATCLDSNNSPLHFGNGTRLTVT.

This clone was detected ten times or more. DNA for the CDR3: TGTGCCTGGTCCGCGGGGGAACGAGGCTACACCTTC. It is translated as CAWSAGERGYTF. The chain is built from TRBV30 and TRBJ1-2; possible D gene TRBD1, 5 bases. Trimming left V 5 bases short and J 8 bases short, with 15 bases between. The germline CDR1 and CDR2 sequences are GTSNPN and SVGIG (reference sequence). The CDR3 has 12 amino acids.

This clone was recorded at least ten times. The chain joins TRBV7-9 to TRBJ2-3; D could derive from TRBD1 or TRBD2 (5 bases each). CDR1 SEHNR and CDR2 FQNEAQ come from the germline V gene (reference sequence). There are 13 residues in the CDR3. V dropped 2 bases and J dropped 9 bases, with 12 bases sitting between them. The CDR3 DNA is TGTGCCAGCAGCTTAAGGCGAGGGGTCACGCAGTATTTT. This sequence encodes CASSLRRGVTQYF.

The chain recombines TRBV27 with TRBJ1-6; 10 nucleotides align to TRBD1. This CDR3 is 16 amino acids long. With V trimmed by 5 bases and J by 19 bases, 20 bases remained unmatched. CDR1 and CDR2 (germline): MNHEY, SMNVEV (reference sequence). The CDR3 spells CASSPPPRTGGSPIHF. DNA of the CDR3: TGTGCCAGCAGTCCGCCCCCAAGGACAGGGGGATCACCCATACACTTT.

The sample holds many counts of this clone. The rearrangement uses TRBV18 and TRBJ1-1, with 10 bases matching TRBD1. The germline CDR1 and CDR2 sequences are KGHSH and LQKENI. The CDR3 sequence is 13 residues long. The junction had 4 bases not matched to a gene; V was cut back by 8 bases and J by 4 bases. For the CDR3, the DNA is TGTGCCAGCACGGGACAGGGGCCCACTGAAGCTTTCTTT. It is translated as CASTGQGPTEAFF.

The CDR3 loop reads CASSQVPNFLGTSFYNEQFF. The DNA for the CDR3 is TGTGCCAGCAGCCAAGTTCCGAACTTTTTGGGTACTAGCTTTTACAATGAGCAGTTCTTC. The chain combines TRBV14 with TRBJ2-1; a weak D match, TRBD2 (6 bases). Germline V gene sequence: CDR1 SGHDN, CDR2 FVKESK. The CDR3 has 20 residues. The V gene lost 1 base and the J gene lost 4 bases, with 26 bases spanning the gap.